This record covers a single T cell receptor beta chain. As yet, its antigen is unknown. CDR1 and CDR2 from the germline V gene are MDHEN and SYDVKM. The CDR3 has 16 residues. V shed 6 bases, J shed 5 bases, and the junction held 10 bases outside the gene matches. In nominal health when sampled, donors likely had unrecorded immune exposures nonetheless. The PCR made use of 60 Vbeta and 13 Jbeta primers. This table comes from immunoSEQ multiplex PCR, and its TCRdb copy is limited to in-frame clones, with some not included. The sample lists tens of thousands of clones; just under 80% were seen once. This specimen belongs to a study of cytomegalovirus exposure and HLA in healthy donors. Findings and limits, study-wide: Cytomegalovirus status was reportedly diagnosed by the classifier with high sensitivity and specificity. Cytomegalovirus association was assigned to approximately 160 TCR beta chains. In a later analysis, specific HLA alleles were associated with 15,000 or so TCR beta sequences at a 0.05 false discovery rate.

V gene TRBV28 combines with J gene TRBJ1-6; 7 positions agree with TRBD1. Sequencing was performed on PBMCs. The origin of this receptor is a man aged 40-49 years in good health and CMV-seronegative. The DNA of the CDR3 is TGTGCCAGCAGGTTACAGGGGCGCGTAGATAATTCACCCCTCCACTTT. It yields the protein CASRLQGRVDNSPLHF.